The 10 T cell receptor beta chains listed next were all sequenced from one sample in a study of regulatory T cells in long-lasting Graves disease. Time point meaning: newly diagnosed GD, antithyroid drugs for less than 3 months. RNA from PBMCs was the source of the TCR library. CDR3-region Arm-PCR and iRepertoire HTBI primers produced the TCR beta libraries. Each CDR3 protein gets one entry after TCRdb re-called the multiplex PCR reads with MiXCR. The sample lists 350,000 to 500,000 distinct CDR3 sequences, about a sixth occurring once. The sample was also linked to a second study, of T cells in Graves' hyperthyroidism and ophthalmopathy.

This sample comprised peripheral blood mononuclear cells (PBMCs), obtained at new diagnosis, from a patient treated with antithyroid drugs. Every receptor here comes from a woman aged 25 to 39 with Graves disease.

This clonotype was counted ten times or more. The gene calls are TRBV20-1 and TRBJ2-5, with D hard to call. V was cut by 3 bases and J by 5 bases, with 19 bases left in between. Germline V gene data show CDR1 as DFQATT and CDR2 as SNEGSKA (reference sequence). The CDR3 is 15 amino acids. CDR3: CSASKPRPLRETQYF. The CDR3 DNA reads as TGCAGTGCTAGTAAGCCCCGCCCACTAAGGGAGACCCAGTACTTC.

This clonotype was counted between two and nine times. The J gene is TRBJ2-1, the V gene TRBV3-1, with a weak D call TRBD2 (6 bases). Trimming shortened V by 2 bases and J by 2 bases, and 13 bases separated the two germline ends. CDR3 size: 16 residues. Germline V CDR1 and CDR2: LGHDT, YNNKEL (reference sequence). This CDR3 is CASSQRTSSTYNEQFF. CDR3 bases: TGTGCCAGCAGCCAAAGAACTAGCTCTACCTACAATGAGCAGTTCTTC.

To note about this clonotype: This sequence may be a read error, since a much larger clone differs from it by one base. This chain uses TRBV28 with TRBJ2-3; D is perhaps TRBD1 (6 bases). The CDR3 runs to 14 residues. The germline V gene encodes CDR1 MDHEN and CDR2 SYDVKM. In DNA form, the CDR3 reads TGTGCCGGCAGTTTTACAGGGAGCACAGATACGCAGTATTTT. This translates into CAGSFTGSTDTQYF. Filled out from reference TRBV28 and TRBJ2-3, the complete variable domain reads DVKVTQSSRYLVKRTGEKVFLECVQDMDHENMFWYRQDPGLGLRLIYFSYDVKMKEKGDIPEGYSVSREKKERFSLILESASTNQTSMYLCAGSFTGSTDTQYFGPGTRLTVL.

Ten or more counts support this clonotype. J is TRBJ1-5 and V is TRBV7-8; TRBD1 matches 7 bases. V shed 3 bases and J 5 bases; nucleotides not matched to a gene: 4. Germline CDR1 is SGHVS and CDR2 is FQNEAQ. The CDR3 has 14 amino acids. CDR3 DNA sequence: TGTGCCAGCAGCTTTAACAGGGGAGATCAGCCCCAGCATTTT. It specifies CASSFNRGDQPQHF. Full variable domain (outside the CDR3, taken from reference TRBV7-8 and TRBJ1-5): GAGVSQSPRYKVAKRGQDVALRCDPISGHVSLFWYQQALGQGPEFLTYFQNEAQLDKSGLPSDRFFAERPEGSVSTLKIQRTQQEDSAVYLCASSFNRGDQPQHFGDGTRLSIL.

This clonotype was observed at least ten times. The V and J genes are TRBV2 and TRBJ1-2, with TRBD1 matching over 7 bases. V was pared by 5 bases and J by 7 bases, with 13 bases of the junction left unmatched. The CDR3 is made up of 15 amino acids. Per the germline V gene, CDR1 is SNHLY and CDR2 is FYNNEI. The CDR3 DNA follows: TGTGCCAGCAGTACCCCCCAGGGGGGGATTGTTGGCTACACCTTC. Amino acids: CASSTPQGGIVGYTF. Drawing the rest from reference TRBV2 and TRBJ1-2, the complete variable domain is EPEVTQTPSHQVTQMGQEVILRCVPISNHLYFYWYRQILGQKVEFLVSFYNNEISEKSEIFDDQFSVERPDGSNFTLKIRSTKLEDSAMYFCASSTPQGGIVGYTFGSGTRLTVV.

This clonotype occurred many times. The chain carries TRBV3-1 and TRBJ2-7; D remains ambiguous. Germline CDR1 reads LGHDT; CDR2 reads YNNKEL (reference sequence). The CDR3 contains 14 residues. Trimming pared 1 base from V and 2 bases from J, leaving 9 bases between. DNA for the CDR3: TGTGCCAGCAGCCAAGGGTGGCAAGCCTACGAGCAGTACTTC. Amino acid sequence: CASSQGWQAYEQYF.

This clonotype was seen repeatedly, ten times or more. The rearrangement links TRBV10-3 to TRBJ1-2; D may be TRBD1 (5 bases). The V and J ends lost 3 bases and 3 bases respectively, with 26 bases between them. Germline V gene lookup returns CDR1 ENHRY and CDR2 SYGVKD. CDR3 length: 19 amino acids. CDR3 residues: CAISDPNKEAKKGYYGYTF. The CDR3 nucleotides are TGTGCCATCAGTGACCCTAATAAGGAGGCAAAAAAGGGGTACTATGGCTACACCTTC.

This clonotype has just a few counts. The rearrangement joins TRBV7-9 to TRBJ2-1; D is perhaps TRBD2 (5 bases). CDR1 and CDR2 from the germline V gene are SEHNR and FQNEAQ (reference sequence). The CDR3 runs 18 residues. Trimming pared 2 bases from V and 0 bases from J, leaving 17 bases between. CDR3 in DNA: TGTGCCAGCAGCTTAATTATACGGCGGGCCAGCTCCTACAATGAGCAGTTCTTC. It specifies CASSLIIRRASSYNEQFF. Looking up the rest from reference TRBV7-9 and TRBJ2-1 gives the full variable domain: DTGVSQNPRHKITKRGQNVTFRCDPISEHNRLYWYRQTLGQGPEFLTYFQNEAQLEKSRLLSDRFSAERPKGSFSTLEIQRTEQGDSAMYLCASSLIIRRASSYNEQFFGPGTRLTVL.

The V and J genes are TRBV7-9 and TRBJ2-7, with 14 bases identical to TRBD2. Per the germline V gene, CDR1 is SEHNR and CDR2 is FQNEAQ (reference sequence). CDR3 length: 13 residues. With 8 bases clipped from V and 5 bases from J, the junction kept 2 bases outside the gene matches. CDR3 nucleotides: TGTGCCAGCGGGACTAGCGGGAGAAACGAGCAGTACTTC. This encodes CASGTSGRNEQYF.

CDR3 residues: CASSARTSGLYNEQFF. The CDR3, as DNA: TGTGCCAGCAGTGCCCGGACTAGCGGCCTCTACAATGAGCAGTTCTTC. This chain uses TRBV12-3 or TRBV12-4 with TRBJ2-1, with 10 bases that match TRBD2. V lost 5 bases and J lost 3; bases outside the gene matches: 7. This CDR3 has 16 amino acids.